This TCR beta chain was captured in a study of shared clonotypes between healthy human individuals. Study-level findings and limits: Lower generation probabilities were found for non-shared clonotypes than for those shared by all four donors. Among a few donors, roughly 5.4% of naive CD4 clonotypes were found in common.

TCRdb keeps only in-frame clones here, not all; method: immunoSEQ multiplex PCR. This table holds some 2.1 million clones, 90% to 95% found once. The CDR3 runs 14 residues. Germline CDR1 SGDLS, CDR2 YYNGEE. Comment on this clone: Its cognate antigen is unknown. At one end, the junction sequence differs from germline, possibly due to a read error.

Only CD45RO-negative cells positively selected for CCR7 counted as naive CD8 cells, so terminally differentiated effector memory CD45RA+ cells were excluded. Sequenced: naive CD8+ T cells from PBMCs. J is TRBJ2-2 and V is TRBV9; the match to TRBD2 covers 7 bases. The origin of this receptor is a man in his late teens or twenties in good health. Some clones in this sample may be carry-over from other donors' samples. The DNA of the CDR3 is TGTGTCAGCAGTGCGGGAGATTATGCCGGGGAGCTGTTTTTT. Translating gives CVSSAGDYAGELFF.